This T cell receptor (beta chain) emerged from a study of CD4 T cells in relation to SARS-CoV-2 and coronaviruses. Before the COVID-19 pandemic, during about 2010-2018, CD4+ T cells were taken from unexposed donors. Cryopreserved PBMCs were CD4-enriched, then split into naive and memory cells. Assay used: immunoSEQ multiplex PCR; TCRdb lists only in-frame clones, some missing. The sample comprises 55,000 to 70,000 clones, over 90% of which are singletons, and 0.23% rests with the top ten. Findings and limits, study-wide: Each donor contributed either pre-pandemic or post-infection samples, not both.

This clone was seen a single time. What it binds is not known. Germline V lookup: CDR1 WNHNN, CDR2 SYGVQD (reference sequence). The CDR3 has 15 residues. V was clipped by 4 bases and J by 7 bases; unmatched bases: 8. This receptor was obtained from a human donor in good health. Sequencing used naive CD4+ T cells from PBMCs. Sample subset: naive CD4+ T cells isolated by negative enrichment. The chain links TRBV10-1 to TRBJ2-1; TRBD2 aligns across 9 bases. The chain's CDR3 is CASSVAGGPQNEQFF. The CDR3 nucleotides are TGCGCCAGCAGTGTGGCGGGAGGGCCTCAGAATGAGCAGTTCTTC.